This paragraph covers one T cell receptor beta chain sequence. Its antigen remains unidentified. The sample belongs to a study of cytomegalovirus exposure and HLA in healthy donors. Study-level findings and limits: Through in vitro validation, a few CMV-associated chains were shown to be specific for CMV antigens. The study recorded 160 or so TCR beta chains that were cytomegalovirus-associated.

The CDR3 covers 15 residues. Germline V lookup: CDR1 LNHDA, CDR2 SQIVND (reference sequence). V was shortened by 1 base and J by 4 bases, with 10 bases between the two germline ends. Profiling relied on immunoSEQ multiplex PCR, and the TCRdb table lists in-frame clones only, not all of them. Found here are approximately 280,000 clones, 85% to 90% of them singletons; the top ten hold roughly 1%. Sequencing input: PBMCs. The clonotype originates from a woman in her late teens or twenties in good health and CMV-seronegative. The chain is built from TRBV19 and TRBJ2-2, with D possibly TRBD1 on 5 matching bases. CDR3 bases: TGTGCCAGTAGTATAGGGGGCACAATCACCGGGGAGCTGTTTTTT. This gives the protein CASSIGGTITGELFF. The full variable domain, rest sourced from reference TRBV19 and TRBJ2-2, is DGGITQSPKYLFRKEGQNVTLSCEQNLNHDAMYWYRQDPGQGLRLIYYSQIVNDFQKGDIAEGYSVSREKKESFPLTVTSAQKNPTAFYLCASSIGGTITGELFFGEGSRLTVL.